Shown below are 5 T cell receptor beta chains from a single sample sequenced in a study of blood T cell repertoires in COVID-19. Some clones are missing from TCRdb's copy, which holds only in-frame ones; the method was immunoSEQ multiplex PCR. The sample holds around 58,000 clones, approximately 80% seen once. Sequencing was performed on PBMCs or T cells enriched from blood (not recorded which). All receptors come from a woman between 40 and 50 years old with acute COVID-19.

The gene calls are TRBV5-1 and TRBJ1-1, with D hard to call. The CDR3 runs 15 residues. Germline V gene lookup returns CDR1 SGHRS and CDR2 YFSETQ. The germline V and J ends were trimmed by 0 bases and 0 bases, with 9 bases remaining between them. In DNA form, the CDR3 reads TGCGCCAGCAGCTTGGCGAGGAGCTTGAACACTGAAGCTTTCTTT. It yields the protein CASSLARSLNTEAFF.

The DNA for the CDR3 is TGTGCCAGCAGCTTGCTCGGGCGGGGGTCAGAGACCCAGTACTTC. Its protein is CASSLLGRGSETQYF. The chain joins TRBV5-6 to TRBJ2-5; TRBD2 aligns across 7 bases. In germline, CDR1 is SGHDT, CDR2 YYEEEE. V trimming: 1 base; J trimming: 4 bases; junction bases outside the gene matches: 7. The CDR3 consists of 15 residues.

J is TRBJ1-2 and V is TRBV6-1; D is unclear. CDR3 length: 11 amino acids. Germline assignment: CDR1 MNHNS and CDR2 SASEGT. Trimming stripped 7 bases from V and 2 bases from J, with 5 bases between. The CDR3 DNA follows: TGTGCCAGCAACGGGAACTATGGCTACACCTTC. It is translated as CASNGNYGYTF.

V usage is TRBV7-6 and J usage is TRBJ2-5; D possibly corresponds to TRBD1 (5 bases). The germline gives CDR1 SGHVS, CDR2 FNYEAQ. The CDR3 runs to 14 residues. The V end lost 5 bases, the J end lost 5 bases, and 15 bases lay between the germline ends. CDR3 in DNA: TGTGCCAGCAGCACACGGGCTAAGGGGGAGACCCAGTACTTC. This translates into CASSTRAKGETQYF. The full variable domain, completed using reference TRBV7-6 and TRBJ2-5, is GAGVSQSPRYKVTKRGQDVALRCDPISGHVSLYWYRQALGQGPEFLTYFNYEAQQDKSGLPNDRFSAERPEGSISTLTIQRTEQRDSAMYRCASSTRAKGETQYFGPGTRLLVL.

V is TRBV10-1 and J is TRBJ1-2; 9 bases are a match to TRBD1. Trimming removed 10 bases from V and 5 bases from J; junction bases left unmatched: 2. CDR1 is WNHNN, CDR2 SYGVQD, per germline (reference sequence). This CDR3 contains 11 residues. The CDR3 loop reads CATDRGYGYTF. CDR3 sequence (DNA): TGCGCCACAGACAGGGGGTATGGCTACACCTTC.